What follows describes a single T cell receptor beta chain. Its target antigen remains unknown. Per-base quality was not reported, and no clone a single base away is much larger than it. Including the terminal cysteine and phenylalanine, the CDR3 comprises 17 residues. Only the CDR3 DNA stays, 51 bases, in frame from base 1. Per the germline V gene, MGHRA is the CDR1 and YSYEKL is the CDR2. Trimmed from V: 4 bases; trimmed from J: 0 bases; junction bases lacking a gene match: 9. Instrument on record: Illumina HiSeq 2500. Quantitative 5'-RACE with molecular barcodes was the method used to prepare the TCR beta libraries. Per the original workflow: To identify disease-linked TCR variants, a new computational method was used, one built on a probabilistic model of VDJ rearrangement. Clones were called with MiXCR by TCRdb after fastp trimmed the public reads at Q25, and only in-frame beta chains were retained. Rows with one shared CDR3 protein collapse into an entry with the most common genes and DNA. V and J calls and clone size were set by TCRdb, not the authors. This sample comprises about 150,000 distinct CDR3 sequences, approximately 48% of them detected only once. In total, the top ten clones hold 15% of the sample.

Synovial fluid samples and blood samples obtained from the same ankylosing spondylitis patients were matched. This entry comes from a study of CD8 T cells in ankylosing spondylitis (dated by TCRdb to 2017 to 2019). In the study overall: The study set out to find disease-linked TCR variants by profiling T cell receptor beta repertoires in ankylosing spondylitis patients and healthy donors. The whole study cohort included 95 to 130 healthy donors and 25 ankylosing spondylitis patients. Peripheral blood was sampled, and synovial fluid was also collected from ankylosing spondylitis patients.

Results the study describes overall, beyond this receptor: Significant enrichment of the disease-linked clones was reported in matched synovial fluid samples from ankylosing spondylitis patients. Some of the motif variants had been reported before in the synovial fluid and blood of reactive arthritis patients, a finding that suggests common disease-initiation mechanisms. A TCR beta motif of seven or eight highly homologous amino acid variants appeared characteristic of blood from ankylosing spondylitis patients. In peripheral blood, the disease-linked clones were found at relatively low frequencies and had a CD8+ phenotype.

The receptor was derived from a male donor with ankylosing spondylitis. This chain joins TRBV4-1 to TRBJ1-2, with 9 bases matching TRBD1. Sequencing was carried out using synovial fluid, either unsorted or a sorted T cell fraction (not recorded which). The CDR3 protein sequence reads: CASSRPGTGTPNYGYTF. In nucleotides, the sequence is TGCGCCAGCAGCCGACCCGGGACAGGGACCCCTAACTATGGCTACACCTTC.